A single sample is the source of the 26 T cell receptor beta chains below, sequenced in a study of T cells in Graves' hyperthyroidism and ophthalmopathy. Amplification targeted TCR beta CDR3 regions from RNA transcripts. The HTBI primer set served for first-round RT-PCR of the TCR CDR3. TCRdb itself ran the multiplex PCR reads through MiXCR, one entry per CDR3 protein. The sample holds around 370,000 distinct CDR3 sequences, approximately 18% seen once. Input material: blood. These receptors were collected from a man between 18 and 35 years old with Graves' ophthalmopathy.

This clonotype was recorded many times. This chain links TRBV29-1 with TRBJ1-1; 9 bases map to TRBD1. Germline-derived CDR1 and CDR2 are SQVTM and ANQGSEA. The CDR3 extends over 13 amino acids. With 6 bases clipped from V and 11 bases from J, the junction kept 13 bases outside the gene matches. In DNA form, the CDR3 reads TGCAGCGTCCAAAACGACAGGGGGTTAGAGGCTTTCTTT. Encoded protein: CSVQNDRGLEAFF. Full variable domain (outside the CDR3, taken from reference TRBV29-1 and TRBJ1-1): SAVISQKPSRDICQRGTSLTIQCQVDSQVTMMFWYRQQPGQSLTLIATANQGSEATYESGFVIDKFPISRPNLTFSTLTVSNMSPEDSSIYLCSVQNDRGLEAFFGQGTRLTVV.

In this sample, this clonotype turned up many times. The V call is TRBV20-1, the J call TRBJ2-1, with TRBD2 matching 14 bases. The germline CDR1 and CDR2 sequences are DFQATT and SNEGSKA (reference sequence). V shed 2 bases and J 0 bases; nucleotides not matched to a gene: 3. CDR3 length: 17 amino acids. The CDR3 bases are TGCAGTGCTAGACAGACTAGCGGGGGGGCCTCCTACAATGAGCAGTTCTTC. Translated, it gives CSARQTSGGASYNEQFF.

The chain carries TRBV12-3 or TRBV12-4 and TRBJ2-7, with D tentatively TRBD2 (5 bases). CDR3 length: 15 residues. Trimming removed 4 bases from V and 2 bases from J, with 15 bases in between. CDR3 sequence: CASSSDFLLPYEQYF. In nucleotides, the CDR3 is TGTGCCAGCAGTTCGGACTTCCTTCTCCCCTACGAGCAGTACTTC.

The chain joins TRBV5-6 to TRBJ1-5; D uncertain. V dropped 3 bases and J dropped 0 bases, with 10 bases sitting between them. Germline V gives CDR1 SGHDT, CDR2 YYEEEE. The CDR3 sequence is 15 residues long. The CDR3 loop reads CASSSKGRSNQPQHF. In DNA form, the CDR3 reads TGTGCCAGCAGCTCAAAAGGACGTAGCAATCAGCCCCAGCATTTT. The entire variable domain, with the rest obtained from reference TRBV5-6 and TRBJ1-5, is as follows: DAGVTQSPTHLIKTRGQQVTLRCSPKSGHDTVSWYQQALGQGPQFIFQYYEEEERQRGNFPDRFSGHQFPNYSSELNVNALLLGDSALYLCASSSKGRSNQPQHFGDGTRLSIL.

In its sample, this clonotype was seen a few times. The V and J genes are TRBV6-1 and TRBJ1-4, with 9 nucleotides matching TRBD1. CDR1 and CDR2 from the germline V gene are MNHNS and SASEGT. Trimming took 5 bases from V and 6 from J; bases not matched to a gene: 7. CDR3 length: 15 amino acids. The CDR3 DNA follows: TGTGCCAGCAGTTACAGCGGGACAGGGTATGAAAAACTGTTTTTT. Amino acids: CASSYSGTGYEKLFF.

This clonotype was observed many times. Here the CDR3 DNA reads TGTGCCAGCAGATTCGACAGGGGGACCTACGAGCAGTACTTC. This codes for CASRFDRGTYEQYF. This chain uses TRBV2 with TRBJ2-7; 9 nucleotides match TRBD1. Looked up from germline, CDR1 is SNHLY and CDR2 is FYNNEI. The junction had 5 bases not matched to a gene; V was cut back by 6 bases and J by 2 bases. This CDR3 spans 14 amino acids.

This clonotype was seen repeatedly, ten times or more. The rearrangement joins TRBV11-2 to TRBJ1-1, with TRBD1 matching over 7 bases. Germline trimming cut 0 bases from V and 5 bases from J; bases unmatched to any gene: 6. The CDR3 totals 15 residues. CDR1 and CDR2 (germline): SGHAT, FQNNGV. The CDR3: CASSLESAGGTEAFF. CDR3 nucleotides: TGTGCCAGCAGCTTAGAATCGGCAGGGGGAACTGAAGCTTTCTTT.

Remarks on this clonotype: A read error is possible here, since a much larger clone lies one base away. This chain uses TRBV20-1 with TRBJ1-1, with a weak D call TRBD1 (6 bases). This CDR3 has 12 residues. V lost 7 bases, J lost 4 bases, and 13 bases lay in between. CDR1 and CDR2 (germline): DFQATT, SNEGSKA (reference sequence). The CDR3 loop is CSGEGGSTEAFF. The CDR3 DNA reads TGCAGTGGGGAGGGGGGGAGCACTGAAGCTTTCTTT.

On this clonotype: This could be a read error, since a much larger clone is one nucleotide away. As DNA, the CDR3 is TGTACCAGCAGTGAAGAACAGGTTCTCTATGGCTACACCTTC. This sequence encodes CTSSEEQVLYGYTF. J is TRBJ1-2 and V is TRBV6-1; tentative D call: TRBD1 (5 bases). The CDR3 runs to 14 residues. CDR1 and CDR2 (germline): MNHNS, SASEGT.

The chain is built from TRBV4-1 and TRBJ2-7; 7 positions match TRBD1. Per the germline V gene, CDR1 is MGHRA and CDR2 is YSYEKL. The CDR3 length is 13 residues. V lost 0 bases and J lost 6; bases outside the gene matches: 2. CDR3 DNA sequence: TGCGCCAGCAGCCAAGAACAGGGGTTCGAGCAGTACTTC. Its translation is CASSQEQGFEQYF.

V usage is TRBV19 and J usage is TRBJ2-1; 9 nucleotides agree with TRBD2. Germline CDR1 is LNHDA and CDR2 is SQIVND (reference sequence). The CDR3 totals 15 residues. J was trimmed by 3 bases and V by 5 bases; bases with no gene match: 5. CDR3 nucleotide sequence: TGTGCCAGTAGTGATCTAGCGGGGATCTACAATGAGCAGTTCTTC. This codes for CASSDLAGIYNEQFF.

This clonotype was recorded at least ten times. The CDR3 nucleotides read TGTGCCAGCAGATTGACGGTCGGGGGGGACGAGCAGTACTTC. This codes for CASRLTVGGDEQYF. The chain combines TRBV28 with TRBJ2-7; TRBD2 matches at 8 bases. Per germline, CDR1 MDHEN and CDR2 SYDVKM. The CDR3 contains 14 residues. Trimming cost V 6 bases and J 5 bases; bases outside gene matches: 9. Filled out from reference TRBV28 and TRBJ2-7, the complete variable domain reads DVKVTQSSRYLVKRTGEKVFLECVQDMDHENMFWYRQDPGLGLRLIYFSYDVKMKEKGDIPEGYSVSREKKERFSLILESASTNQTSMYLCASRLTVGGDEQYFGPGTRLTVT.

This clonotype was seen repeatedly, ten times or more. This chain joins TRBV7-2 and TRBJ2-7; a possible D gene is TRBD2 (5 bases). CDR3 length: 13 residues. CDR1 is SGHTA, CDR2 FQGNSA, per germline. The V and J ends lost 7 bases and 2 bases respectively, with 12 bases between them. The CDR3 here is CASKGTGTYEQYF. In DNA form, the CDR3 reads TGTGCCAGCAAAGGAACGGGAACCTACGAGCAGTACTTC.

The chain combines TRBV7-3 with TRBJ2-7, with D possibly being TRBD1 or TRBD2 (6 bases each). Trimming removed 2 bases at V and 2 bases at J, with 16 bases between. The germline V gene encodes CDR1 SGHTA and CDR2 FQGTGA. The CDR3 consists of 16 residues. CDR3 sequence reads: CASSLWSGDFPYEQYF. CDR3 DNA: TGTGCCAGCAGCTTATGGTCAGGGGACTTTCCCTACGAGCAGTACTTC.

V gene TRBV28 combines with J gene TRBJ2-3; D is undetermined. The CDR3 spans 15 residues. Germline V gives CDR1 MDHEN, CDR2 SYDVKM. V lost 3 bases, J lost 0 bases, and 10 bases lay in between. The CDR3 protein is CASSFDQPSTDTQYF. DNA of the CDR3: TGTGCCAGCAGTTTTGACCAGCCTAGCACAGATACGCAGTATTTT. The variable domain in full, with the rest retrieved from reference TRBV28 and TRBJ2-3, is DVKVTQSSRYLVKRTGEKVFLECVQDMDHENMFWYRQDPGLGLRLIYFSYDVKMKEKGDIPEGYSVSREKKERFSLILESASTNQTSMYLCASSFDQPSTDTQYFGPGTRLTVL.

This clonotype turned up a few times. The CDR3 region has the DNA TGTGCCAGCAGCCAAGTGGATTTCAGGGTAGCTTTCTTT. Translating gives CASSQVDFRVAFF. J is TRBJ1-1 and V is TRBV4-2; weak D call: TRBD1 (5 bases). Trimming removed 1 base from V and 10 bases from J, with 13 bases in between. This CDR3 contains 13 residues. Germline CDR1 and CDR2: LGHNA and YNFKEQ.

Many counts were recorded for this clonotype. This chain links TRBV6-1 with TRBJ2-5; TRBD2 aligns across 8 bases. Germline V gene data show CDR1 as MNHNS and CDR2 as SASEGT. There are 16 residues in the CDR3. V trimming: 0 bases; J trimming: 5 bases; junction bases outside the gene matches: 8. DNA for the CDR3: TGTGCCAGCAGTGAAGCAATCGGAGCGGGGGTGGAGACCCAGTACTTC. Translating it yields CASSEAIGAGVETQYF.

This clonotype was found many times. V and J are TRBV5-1 and TRBJ1-1; no clear D. The CDR3 sequence is 12 residues long. With 4 bases removed from V and 4 bases from J, the gap between germline ends came to 8 bases. In germline, CDR1 is SGHRS, CDR2 YFSETQ. CDR3 region: CASSELSTEAFF. The CDR3 DNA sequence: TGCGCCAGCAGCGAACTGAGCACTGAAGCTTTCTTT.

This clonotype was counted at least ten times. The chain employs TRBV2 and TRBJ2-1; D gene unclear. Trimming pared 11 bases from V and 3 bases from J, leaving 17 bases between. Germline CDR1 reads SNHLY; CDR2 reads FYNNEI. The CDR3 is made up of 14 amino acids. The CDR3 sequence is CARKDNSNYNEQFF. CDR3 bases: TGTGCCCGAAAAGATAACTCCAACTACAATGAGCAGTTCTTC.

In this sample, this clonotype turned up many times. The chain links TRBV2 to TRBJ1-3; no clear D. Germline V CDR1 and CDR2: SNHLY, FYNNEI. Trimming cost V 3 bases and J 0 bases, with 12 bases left between them. The CDR3 covers 16 residues. The DNA of the CDR3 is TGTGCCAGCAGTGAGTCTGAGAGTTACTCTGGAAACACCATATATTTT. As protein: CASSESESYSGNTIYF.

This clonotype was seen a few times. The chain is built from TRBV2 and TRBJ2-4, with D tentatively TRBD2 (6 bases). Trimming cost V 10 bases and J 1 base, with 11 bases left between them. This CDR3 comprises 13 residues. In germline, CDR1 is SNHLY, CDR2 FYNNEI. The CDR3, as DNA: TGTGCCACCCGGGGGACGGCCAAAAACATTCAGTACTTC. Protein sequence: CATRGTAKNIQYF.

There are many counts of this clonotype. This sequence joins TRBV2 and TRBJ2-1; D uncertain. The V and J ends lost 6 bases and 5 bases respectively, with 5 bases between them. The CDR3 totals 11 residues. Germline V lookup: CDR1 SNHLY, CDR2 FYNNEI. The CDR3 protein is CASSSHNEQFF. DNA for the CDR3: TGTGCCAGCAGCAGTCACAATGAGCAGTTCTTC.

The gene calls are TRBV2 and TRBJ1-5; D possibly corresponds to TRBD1 (5 bases). Trimming shortened V by 0 bases and J by 6 bases, and 9 bases separated the two germline ends. The germline V gene has CDR1 SNHLY and CDR2 FYNNEI. The CDR3 has 14 residues. The CDR3 DNA is TGTGCCAGCAGTGAAGCGCTTGGGGGTCAGCCCCAGCATTTT. This sequence encodes CASSEALGGQPQHF.

This clonotype turned up a few times. The V and J genes are TRBV10-3 and TRBJ1-2; TRBD1 agrees at 7 bases. After removal of 4 bases from V and 0 bases from J, the junction contained 2 bases not matched to a gene. The germline V gene encodes CDR1 ENHRY and CDR2 SYGVKD. There are 14 residues in the CDR3. The CDR3 reads CAISGDSSNYGYTF. In nucleotides, the CDR3 is TGTGCCATCAGTGGGGACAGCTCTAACTATGGCTACACCTTC.

This clonotype appeared many times. The rearrangement links TRBV5-5 to TRBJ1-1; weak D call: TRBD1 (6 bases). V shed 4 bases and J shed 2 bases, with 15 bases lying between them. The CDR3 loop spans 15 amino acids. Germline V gives CDR1 SGHKS, CDR2 YYEKEE (reference sequence). The CDR3 DNA is TGTGCCAGCAGCCTGGAGGGGGTAGGTAACACTGAAGCTTTCTTT. As protein: CASSLEGVGNTEAFF. Together with reference TRBV5-5 and TRBJ1-1, the CDR3 gives the full variable domain: DAGVTQSPTHLIKTRGQQVTLRCSPISGHKSVSWYQQVLGQGPQFIFQYYEKEERGRGNFPDRFSARQFPNYSSELNVNALLLGDSALYLCASSLEGVGNTEAFFGQGTRLTVV.

The rearrangement uses TRBV5-1 and TRBJ2-7; D is perhaps TRBD1 (5 bases). This CDR3 has 14 amino acids. CDR1 and CDR2 from the germline V gene are SGHRS and YFSETQ. The V gene lost 2 bases and the J gene lost 2 bases, with 11 bases spanning the gap. CDR3 sequence: CASSLAQAAYEQYF. The CDR3 DNA reads TGCGCCAGCAGCTTAGCACAGGCGGCCTACGAGCAGTACTTC.